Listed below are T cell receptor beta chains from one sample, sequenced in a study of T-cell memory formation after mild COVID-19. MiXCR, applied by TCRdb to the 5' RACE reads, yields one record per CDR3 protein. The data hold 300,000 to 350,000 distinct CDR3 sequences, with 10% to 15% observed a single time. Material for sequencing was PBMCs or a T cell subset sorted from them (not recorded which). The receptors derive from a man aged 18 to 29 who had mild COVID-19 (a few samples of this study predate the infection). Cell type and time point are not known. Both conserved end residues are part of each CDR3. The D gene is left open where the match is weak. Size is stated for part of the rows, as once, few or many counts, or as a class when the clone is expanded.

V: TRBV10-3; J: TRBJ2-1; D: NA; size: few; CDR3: CAISESGAIYNEQFF; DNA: TGTGCCATCAGTGAATCCGGGGCGATTTACAATGAGCAGTTCTTC
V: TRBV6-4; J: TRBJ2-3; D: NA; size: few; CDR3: CASSHRAGATDTQYF; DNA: TGTGCCAGCAGCCATAGAGCCGGTGCCACAGATACGCAGTATTTT
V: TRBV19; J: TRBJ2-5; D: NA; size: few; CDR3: CASSILHPQETQYF; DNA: TGTGCCAGTAGTATCCTTCACCCACAAGAGACCCAGTACTTC
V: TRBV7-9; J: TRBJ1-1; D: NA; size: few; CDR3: CASSLGPGARTEAFF; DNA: TGTGCCAGCAGCTTAGGCCCGGGGGCGCGGACTGAAGCTTTCTTT
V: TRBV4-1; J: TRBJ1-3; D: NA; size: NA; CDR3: CASSHVGRETGNTIYF; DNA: TGCGCCAGCAGCCACGTGGGGCGGGAAACTGGAAACACCATATATTTT
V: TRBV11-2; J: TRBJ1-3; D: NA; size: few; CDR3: CASSLVKGGSGNTIYF; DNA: TGTGCCAGCAGCTTAGTAAAGGGGGGGTCTGGAAACACCATATATTTT
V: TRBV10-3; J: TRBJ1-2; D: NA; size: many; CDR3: CAISGSVPGYGYTF; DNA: TGTGCCATCAGTGGTTCTGTGCCAGGCTATGGCTACACCTTC
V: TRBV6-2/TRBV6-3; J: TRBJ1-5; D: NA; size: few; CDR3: CASSYLGVLQPQHF; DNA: TGTGCCAGCAGTTACTTAGGGGTTCTTCAGCCCCAGCATTTT
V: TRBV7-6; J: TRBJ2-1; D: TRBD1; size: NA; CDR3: CASSSRQGPNEQFF; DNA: TGTGCCAGCAGCTCCCGACAGGGACCCAATGAGCAGTTCTTC
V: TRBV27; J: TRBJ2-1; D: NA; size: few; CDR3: CASSLDSRYNEQFF; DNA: TGTGCCAGCAGTTTAGACAGCCGCTACAATGAGCAGTTCTTC
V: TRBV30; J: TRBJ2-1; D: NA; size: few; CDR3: CAWVIFGGTEQFF; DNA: TGTGCCTGGGTAATATTCGGCGGGACGGAGCAGTTCTTC
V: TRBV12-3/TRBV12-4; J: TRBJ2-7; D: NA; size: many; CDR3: CASSFLPDSSYEQYF; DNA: TGTGCCAGCAGTTTCCTCCCGGATAGCTCCTACGAGCAGTACTTC
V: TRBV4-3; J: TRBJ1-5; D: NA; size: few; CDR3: CASSQELSAAGTSKPQHF; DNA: TGCGCCAGCAGCCAAGAACTTTCGGCGGCAGGTACTAGTAAGCCCCAGCATTTT
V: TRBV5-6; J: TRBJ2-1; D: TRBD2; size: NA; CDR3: CASSGGTSAYNEQFF; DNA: TGTGCCAGCAGCGGCGGGACTAGCGCCTACAATGAGCAGTTCTTC
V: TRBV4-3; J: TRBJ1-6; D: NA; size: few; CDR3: CASSPSGRRNSPLHF; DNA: TGCGCCAGCAGCCCGAGCGGAAGGCGCAATTCACCCCTCCACTTT
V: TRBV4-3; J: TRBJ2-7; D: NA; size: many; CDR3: CASSHPGTTYEQYF; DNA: TGCGCCAGCAGCCACCCAGGGACCACCTACGAGCAGTACTTC
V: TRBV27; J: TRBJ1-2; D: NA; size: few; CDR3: CASSSRGGVNYGYTF; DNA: TGTGCCAGCAGTTCCCGGGGCGGAGTTAACTATGGCTACACCTTC
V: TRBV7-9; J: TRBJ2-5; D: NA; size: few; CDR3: CASRPRLAETQYF; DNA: TGTGCCAGCAGGCCTCGTCTGGCAGAGACCCAGTACTTC
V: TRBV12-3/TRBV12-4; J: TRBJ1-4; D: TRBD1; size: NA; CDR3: CASKQGWGKLFF; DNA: TGTGCCAGCAAACAGGGGTGGGGAAAACTGTTTTTT
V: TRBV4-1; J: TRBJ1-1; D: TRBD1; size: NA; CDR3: CASSQWTGRTEAFF; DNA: TGCGCCAGCAGCCAGTGGACAGGTCGGACTGAAGCTTTCTTT
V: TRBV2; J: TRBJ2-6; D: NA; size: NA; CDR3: CASSELHSGANVLTF; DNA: TGTGCCAGCAGTGAACTGCACTCTGGGGCCAACGTCCTGACTTTC
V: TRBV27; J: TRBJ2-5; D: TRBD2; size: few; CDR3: CASKGSGGAEETQYF; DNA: TGTGCCAGCAAGGGTAGCGGGGGGGCAGAAGAGACCCAGTACTTC
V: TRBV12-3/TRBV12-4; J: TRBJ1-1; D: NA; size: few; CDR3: CAGQQGMNTEAFF; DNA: TGTGCCGGCCAGCAGGGGATGAACACTGAAGCTTTCTTT
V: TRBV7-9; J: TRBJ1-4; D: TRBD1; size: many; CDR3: CASSPATGIGEKLFF; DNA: TGTGCCAGCAGCCCAGCGACAGGGATTGGTGAAAAACTGTTTTTT
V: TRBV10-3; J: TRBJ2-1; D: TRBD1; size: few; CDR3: CAISDLDRVSEQFF; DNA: TGTGCCATCAGTGACCTCGACAGGGTCAGTGAGCAGTTCTTC
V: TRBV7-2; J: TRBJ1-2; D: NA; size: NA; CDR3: CASSFQYGYTF; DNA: TGTGCCAGCAGCTTTCAGTATGGCTACACCTTC
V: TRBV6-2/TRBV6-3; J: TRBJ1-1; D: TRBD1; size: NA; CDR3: CASREPGGEAFF; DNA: TGTGCCAGCAGAGAGCCAGGGGGTGAAGCTTTCTTT
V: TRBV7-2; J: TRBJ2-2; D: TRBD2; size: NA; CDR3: CASSLARLAPGELFF; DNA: TGTGCCAGCAGCTTAGCCCGACTAGCCCCCGGGGAGCTGTTTTTT
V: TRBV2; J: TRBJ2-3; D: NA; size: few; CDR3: CASSEGRADTQYF; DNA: TGTGCCAGCAGTGAAGGCAGGGCAGATACGCAGTATTTT
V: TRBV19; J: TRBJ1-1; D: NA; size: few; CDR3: CASSMLSTEAFF; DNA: TGTGCCAGTAGTATGCTCAGCACTGAAGCTTTCTTT
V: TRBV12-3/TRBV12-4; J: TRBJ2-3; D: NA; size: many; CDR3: CASSLTGDTQYF; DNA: TGTGCCAGCAGTTTAACAGGAGATACGCAGTATTTT